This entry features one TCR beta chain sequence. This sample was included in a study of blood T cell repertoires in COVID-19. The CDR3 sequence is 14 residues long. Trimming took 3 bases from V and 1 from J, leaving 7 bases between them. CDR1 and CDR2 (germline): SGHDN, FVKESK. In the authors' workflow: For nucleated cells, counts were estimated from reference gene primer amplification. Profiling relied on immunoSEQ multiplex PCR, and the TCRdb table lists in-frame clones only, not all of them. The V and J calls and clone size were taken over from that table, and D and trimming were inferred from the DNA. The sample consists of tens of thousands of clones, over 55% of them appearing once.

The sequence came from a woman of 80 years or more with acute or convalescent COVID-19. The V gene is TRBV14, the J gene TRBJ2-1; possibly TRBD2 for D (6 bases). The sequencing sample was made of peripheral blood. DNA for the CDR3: TGTGCCAGCAGCCACGGGACTTCCTACAATGAGCAGTTCTTC. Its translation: CASSHGTSYNEQFF.